The next 20 T cell receptor beta chains were all read from a single sample in a study of OX40 agonist ivuxolimab in advanced cancers. Profiled with immunoSEQ multiplex PCR; TCRdb holds only in-frame clones, not every one. This sample has tens of thousands of clones, with 85% found just once. This specimen was CD4+ or CD8+ T cells sorted from blood, taken in a trial of the OX40 agonist ivuxolimab. The receptors shown here come from an adult with an advanced solid tumor such as melanoma, head and neck, liver or kidney cancer.

This CDR3 reads CATSGRGSSSYNEQFF. The CDR3 DNA reads TGTGCCACCAGCGGGAGGGGTAGCAGCTCCTACAATGAGCAGTTCTTC. The chain carries TRBV15 and TRBJ2-1; 7 bases match TRBD2. Germline V gives CDR1 LNHNV, CDR2 YYDKDF (reference sequence). With V trimmed by 5 bases and J by 0 bases, 7 bases remained unmatched. The CDR3 covers 16 residues.

This clone was seen just once. The rearrangement links TRBV28 to TRBJ2-3; the D gene is possibly TRBD1 (5 bases). This CDR3 is 13 amino acids long. Germline CDR1 and CDR2: MDHEN and SYDVKM. With 5 bases removed from V and 4 bases from J, the gap between germline ends came to 10 bases. This CDR3 reads CASSGARSDTQYF. CDR3 nucleotides: TGTGCCAGCAGTGGGGCTAGGTCAGATACGCAGTATTTT.

The chain links TRBV6-1 to TRBJ1-2, with 8 bases matching TRBD1. The V gene's germline CDR1 is MNHNS and CDR2 SASEGT. The trim removed 4 bases at V and 0 bases at J, leaving 4 bases unmatched. CDR3 size: 15 residues. The CDR3 region is CASSGQGQTNYGYTF. The DNA for the CDR3 is TGTGCCAGCAGTGGACAGGGGCAAACTAACTATGGCTACACCTTC.

A single count supports this clone. The chain has TRBV5-6 and TRBJ1-6; the D gene is possibly TRBD1 (5 bases). V was shortened by 0 bases and J by 12 bases, with 7 bases between the two germline ends. The germline CDR1 and CDR2 sequences are SGHDT and YYEEEE. The CDR3 runs to 12 residues. The CDR3 spells CASSLGGGPLHF. As DNA, the CDR3 is TGTGCCAGCAGCTTGGGGGGGGGACCCCTCCACTTT.

The chain combines TRBV5-4 with TRBJ2-1; the match to TRBD2 covers 7 bases. The trim removed 4 bases at V and 6 bases at J, leaving 10 bases unmatched. This CDR3 has 15 residues. Germline CDR1 SGHNT, CDR2 YYREEE (reference sequence). CDR3 region: CASSPSYGRTNEQFF. The CDR3 bases are TGTGCCAGCAGCCCCTCTTACGGGAGGACCAATGAGCAGTTCTTC.

The chain has TRBV6-5 and TRBJ1-1; 7 bases are shared with TRBD1. CDR1 is MNHEY, CDR2 SVGAGI, per germline. The CDR3 is made up of 15 amino acids. Trimming took 4 bases from V and 2 from J; bases not matched to a gene: 7. CDR3 DNA sequence: TGTGCCAGCAGTTCCGCCGGGACAGTCAACACTGAAGCTTTCTTT. Translating gives CASSSAGTVNTEAFF.

This sequence joins TRBV6-5 and TRBJ2-7; maybe TRBD2 (6 bases). Trimming shortened V by 5 bases and J by 6 bases, and 17 bases separated the two germline ends. The CDR3 contains 14 residues. Germline V lookup: CDR1 MNHEY, CDR2 SVGAGI. Here the CDR3 reads CASSRGLWGREQYF. The CDR3 DNA is TGTGCCAGCAGTCGGGGACTGTGGGGCCGCGAGCAGTACTTC.

This chain joins TRBV30 and TRBJ1-3; no reliable D call. V was shortened by 3 bases and J by 0 bases, with 12 bases between the two germline ends. The CDR3 totals 15 residues. Germline V gene lookup returns CDR1 GTSNPN and CDR2 SVGIG (reference sequence). The CDR3 region is CAWRWSGNSGNTIYF. The CDR3 nucleotides are TGTGCCTGGAGATGGAGTGGGAACTCTGGAAACACCATATATTTT.

The rearrangement uses TRBV6-1 and TRBJ2-7, with a weak D call TRBD2 (5 bases). The V gene's germline CDR1 is MNHNS and CDR2 SASEGT. This CDR3 comprises 15 residues. V was cut by 1 base and J by 3 bases, with 13 bases left in between. The CDR3 loop is CASSEGGSEGYEQYF. The CDR3, as DNA: TGTGCCAGCAGTGAAGGCGGTAGCGAGGGCTACGAGCAGTACTTC.

This sequence joins TRBV11-3 and TRBJ1-2; D is perhaps TRBD1 (6 bases). CDR1 and CDR2 from the germline V gene are SGHNT and YENEEA. Trimming removed 2 bases at V and 4 bases at J, with 11 bases between. The CDR3 runs to 14 residues. The CDR3 region has the DNA TGTGCCAGCAGCTTAACCGACAGGCCCTATGGCTACACCTTC. This translates into CASSLTDRPYGYTF.

The chain is built from TRBV11-3 and TRBJ2-7, with D perhaps TRBD1 (6 bases). CDR1 SGHNT and CDR2 YENEEA come from the germline V gene. Trimming pared 2 bases from V and 7 bases from J, leaving 15 bases between. The CDR3 contains 14 residues. CDR3 nucleotide sequence: TGTGCCAGCAGCTTAATTGACAGGTTTGGAGAGCAGTACTTC. Translation: CASSLIDRFGEQYF.

V usage is TRBV10-3 and J usage is TRBJ2-5; tentative D call: TRBD1 (6 bases). CDR3 size: 12 residues. The germline V gene has CDR1 ENHRY and CDR2 SYGVKD. Deletions cut 7 bases from V and 3 bases from J, with 9 bases between. The CDR3 loop is CAIKGVKETQYF. Here the CDR3 DNA reads TGTGCCATCAAGGGGGTTAAAGAGACCCAGTACTTC.

V is TRBV5-1 and J is TRBJ2-1; D gene unclear. Germline V CDR1 and CDR2: SGHRS, YFSETQ. This CDR3 region has 13 residues. V gave up 0 bases and J gave up 6 bases, with 7 bases separating them. CDR3 residues: CASSLGPVNEQFF. CDR3 nucleotides: TGCGCCAGCAGCTTGGGCCCCGTCAATGAGCAGTTCTTC.

This chain links TRBV27 with TRBJ2-1, with TRBD2 matching 16 bases. Germline CDR1 MNHEY, CDR2 SMNVEV (reference sequence). V was pared by 7 bases and J by 12 bases, with 9 bases of the junction left unmatched. The CDR3 loop spans 15 amino acids. The CDR3 nucleotides are TGTGCCAGCAACTCGGGACTAGCGGGAGGGCCGAGGCAGTTCTTC. Protein: CASNSGLAGGPRQFF.

This clone was picked up a small number of times. The V and J genes are TRBV30 and TRBJ1-1; 9 nucleotides agree with TRBD1. V was pared by 3 bases and J by 5 bases, with 7 bases of the junction left unmatched. This CDR3 has 14 residues. The germline CDR1 and CDR2 sequences are GTSNPN and SVGIG (reference sequence). CDR3 residues: CAWRIPGQGTEAFF. The CDR3 DNA follows: TGTGCCTGGAGAATCCCGGGACAGGGAACTGAAGCTTTCTTT.

The chain recombines TRBV5-6 with TRBJ2-7; a weak D match, TRBD2 (5 bases). The V gene's germline CDR1 is SGHDT and CDR2 YYEEEE. The CDR3 runs 14 residues. Trimming removed 0 bases at V and 9 bases at J, with 16 bases between. The CDR3 spells CASSLVGVLGGQYF. CDR3 nucleotide sequence: TGTGCCAGCAGCTTGGTCGGGGTGTTGGGTGGGCAGTACTTC.

This chain links TRBV18 with TRBJ2-2; the D gene is possibly TRBD2 (5 bases). The CDR3 loop spans 14 amino acids. The V gene's germline CDR1 is KGHSH and CDR2 LQKENI. V was clipped by 3 bases and J by 4 bases, with 9 bases between them. The CDR3 sequence: CASSPLEGTGELFF. CDR3 coding DNA: TGTGCCAGCTCACCGCTAGAGGGCACCGGGGAGCTGTTTTTT.

The chain recombines TRBV7-2 with TRBJ2-5; 11 bases are a match to TRBD2. This CDR3 comprises 15 residues. V gave up 5 bases and J gave up 10 bases; unmatched junction bases: 12. Germline V CDR1 and CDR2: SGHTA, FQGNSA. The CDR3 sequence: CASSLEVAGGGLQYF. CDR3 coding DNA: TGTGCCAGCAGCCTCGAGGTAGCGGGAGGGGGTCTCCAGTACTTC.

The rearrangement joins TRBV10-3 to TRBJ1-1; D is uncertain. The CDR3 is made up of 11 amino acids. Germline loops: CDR1 ENHRY, CDR2 SYGVKD. Trimming removed 4 bases from V and 5 bases from J, with 5 bases in between. The CDR3 coding sequence is TGTGCCATCAGTGGCCTTACTGAAGCTTTCTTT. Translation gives CAISGLTEAFF.

The chain combines TRBV10-1 with TRBJ2-2; D is possibly TRBD1 or TRBD2 (5 bases each). CDR1 is WNHNN, CDR2 SYGVQD, per germline (reference sequence). V lost 5 bases to trimming and J lost 2 bases, with 9 bases between them. The CDR3 spans 14 residues. The CDR3 coding sequence is TGCGCCAGCAGTTCGGGACGCAACACCGGGGAGCTGTTTTTT. It is translated as CASSSGRNTGELFF.